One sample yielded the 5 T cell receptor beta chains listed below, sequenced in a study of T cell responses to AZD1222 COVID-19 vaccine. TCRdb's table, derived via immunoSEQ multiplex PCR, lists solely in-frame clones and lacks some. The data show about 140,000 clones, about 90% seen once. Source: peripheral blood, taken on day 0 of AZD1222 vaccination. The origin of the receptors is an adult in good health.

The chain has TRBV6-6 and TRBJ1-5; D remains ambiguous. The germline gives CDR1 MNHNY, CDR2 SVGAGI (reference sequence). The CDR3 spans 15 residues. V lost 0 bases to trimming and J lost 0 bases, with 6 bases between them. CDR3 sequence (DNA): TGTGCCAGCAGTTACTCGAGGGATAGCAATCAGCCCCAGCATTTT. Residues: CASSYSRDSNQPQHF.

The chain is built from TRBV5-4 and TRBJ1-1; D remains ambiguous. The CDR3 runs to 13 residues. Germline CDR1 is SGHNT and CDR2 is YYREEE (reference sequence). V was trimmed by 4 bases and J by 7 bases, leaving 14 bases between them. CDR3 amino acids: CASSGGLGGEAFF. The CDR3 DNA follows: TGTGCCAGCAGCGGCGGCCTGGGAGGTGAAGCTTTCTTT.

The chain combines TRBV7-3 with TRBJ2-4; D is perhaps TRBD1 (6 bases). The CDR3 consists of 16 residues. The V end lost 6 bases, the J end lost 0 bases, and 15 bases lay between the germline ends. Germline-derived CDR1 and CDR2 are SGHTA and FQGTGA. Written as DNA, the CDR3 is TGTGCCAGCAGTTCCAGGGGTCCAGTAGCCAAAAACATTCAGTACTTC. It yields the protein CASSSRGPVAKNIQYF.

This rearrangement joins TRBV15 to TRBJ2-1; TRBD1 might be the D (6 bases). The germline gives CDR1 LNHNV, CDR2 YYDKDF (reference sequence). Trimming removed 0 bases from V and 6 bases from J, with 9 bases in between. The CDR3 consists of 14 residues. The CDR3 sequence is CATSRDRGGNEQFF. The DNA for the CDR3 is TGTGCCACCAGCAGAGACAGGGGCGGCAATGAGCAGTTCTTC. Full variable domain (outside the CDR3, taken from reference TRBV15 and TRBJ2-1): DAMVIQNPRYQVTQFGKPVTLSCSQTLNHNVMYWYQQKSSQAPKLLFHYYDKDFNNEADTPDNFQSRRPNTSFCFLDIRSPGLGDTAMYLCATSRDRGGNEQFFGPGTRLTVL.

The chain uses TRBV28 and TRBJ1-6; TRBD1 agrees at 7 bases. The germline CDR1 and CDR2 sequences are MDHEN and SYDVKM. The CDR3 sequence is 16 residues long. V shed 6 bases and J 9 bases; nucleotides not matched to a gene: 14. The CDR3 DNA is TGTGCCAGCAGCTTCCACACAGGGGATGGTAGTTCACCCCTCCACTTT. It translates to CASSFHTGDGSSPLHF. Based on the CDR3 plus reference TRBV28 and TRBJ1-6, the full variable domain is DVKVTQSSRYLVKRTGEKVFLECVQDMDHENMFWYRQDPGLGLRLIYFSYDVKMKEKGDIPEGYSVSREKKERFSLILESASTNQTSMYLCASSFHTGDGSSPLHFGNGTRLTVT.